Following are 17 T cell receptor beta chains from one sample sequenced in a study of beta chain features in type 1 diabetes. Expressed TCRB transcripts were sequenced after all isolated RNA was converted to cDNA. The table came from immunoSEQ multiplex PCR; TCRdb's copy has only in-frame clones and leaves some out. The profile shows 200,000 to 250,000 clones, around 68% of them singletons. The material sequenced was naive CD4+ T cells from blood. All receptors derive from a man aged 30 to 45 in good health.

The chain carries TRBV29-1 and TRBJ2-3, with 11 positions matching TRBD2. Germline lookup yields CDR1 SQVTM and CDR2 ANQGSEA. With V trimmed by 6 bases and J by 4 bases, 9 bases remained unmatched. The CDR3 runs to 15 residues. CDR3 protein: CSVDPTSGAADTQYF. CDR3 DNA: TGCAGCGTCGACCCGACTAGCGGGGCGGCAGATACGCAGTATTTT.

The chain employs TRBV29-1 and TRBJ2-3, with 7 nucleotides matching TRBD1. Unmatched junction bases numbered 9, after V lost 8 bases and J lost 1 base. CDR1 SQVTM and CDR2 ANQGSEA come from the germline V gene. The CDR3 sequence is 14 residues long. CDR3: CSTRDRARTDTQYF. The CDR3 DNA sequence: TGCAGCACCCGAGACAGGGCCCGCACAGATACGCAGTATTTT.

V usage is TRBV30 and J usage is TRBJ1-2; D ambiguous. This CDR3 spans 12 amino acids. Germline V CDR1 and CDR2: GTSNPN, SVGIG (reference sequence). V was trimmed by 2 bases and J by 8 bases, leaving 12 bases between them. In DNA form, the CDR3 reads TGTGCCTGGAGTTTATCCGGTGTGGGCTACACCTTC. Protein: CAWSLSGVGYTF.

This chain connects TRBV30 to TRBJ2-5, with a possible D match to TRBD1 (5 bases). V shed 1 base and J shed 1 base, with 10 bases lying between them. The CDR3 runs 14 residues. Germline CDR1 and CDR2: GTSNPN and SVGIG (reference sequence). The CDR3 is CAWSDYRLQETQYF. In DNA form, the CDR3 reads TGTGCCTGGAGTGACTACAGGCTCCAAGAGACCCAGTACTTC.

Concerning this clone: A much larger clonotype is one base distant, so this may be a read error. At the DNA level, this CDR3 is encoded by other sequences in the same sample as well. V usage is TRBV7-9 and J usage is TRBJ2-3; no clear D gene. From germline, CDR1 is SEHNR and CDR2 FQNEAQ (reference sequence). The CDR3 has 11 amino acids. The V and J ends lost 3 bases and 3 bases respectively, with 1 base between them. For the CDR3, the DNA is TGTGCCAGCAGCTTGACAGATACGCAGTATTTT. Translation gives CASSLTDTQYF.

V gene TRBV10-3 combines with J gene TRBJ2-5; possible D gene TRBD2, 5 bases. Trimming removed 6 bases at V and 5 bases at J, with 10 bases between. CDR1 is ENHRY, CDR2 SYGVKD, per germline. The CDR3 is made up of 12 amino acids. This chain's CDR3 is CAIRGGGETQYF. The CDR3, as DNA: TGTGCCATCAGGGGCGGCGGGGAGACCCAGTACTTC.

Here the CDR3 reads CASGEGLVPNEQFF. DNA for the CDR3: TGTGCTAGTGGTGAGGGACTAGTGCCCAATGAGCAGTTCTTC. This chain links TRBV12-5 with TRBJ2-1; the match to TRBD2 covers 8 bases. CDR1 and CDR2 from the germline V gene are LGHNT and FRNRAP. Germline trimming cut 5 bases from V and 6 bases from J; bases unmatched to any gene: 6. The CDR3 covers 14 residues.

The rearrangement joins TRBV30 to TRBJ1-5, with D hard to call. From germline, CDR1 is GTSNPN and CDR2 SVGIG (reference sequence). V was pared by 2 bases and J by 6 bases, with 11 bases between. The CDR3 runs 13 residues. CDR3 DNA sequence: TGTGCCTGGAGTCCCTCGAGGAGTCAGCCCCAGCATTTT. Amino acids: CAWSPSRSQPQHF.

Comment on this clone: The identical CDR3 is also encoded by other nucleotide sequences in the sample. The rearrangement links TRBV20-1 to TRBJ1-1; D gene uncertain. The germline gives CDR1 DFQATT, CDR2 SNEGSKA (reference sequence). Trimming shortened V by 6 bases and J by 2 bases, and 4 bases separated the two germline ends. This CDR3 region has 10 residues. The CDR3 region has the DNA TGCAGTGCCACAAACACTGAAGCTTTCTTT. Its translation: CSATNTEAFF.

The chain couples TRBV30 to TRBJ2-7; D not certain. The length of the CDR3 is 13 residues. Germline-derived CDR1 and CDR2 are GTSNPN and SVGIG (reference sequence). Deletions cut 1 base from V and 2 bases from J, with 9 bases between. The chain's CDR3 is CAWSEQETYEQYF. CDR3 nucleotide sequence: TGTGCCTGGAGTGAGCAGGAGACCTACGAGCAGTACTTC.

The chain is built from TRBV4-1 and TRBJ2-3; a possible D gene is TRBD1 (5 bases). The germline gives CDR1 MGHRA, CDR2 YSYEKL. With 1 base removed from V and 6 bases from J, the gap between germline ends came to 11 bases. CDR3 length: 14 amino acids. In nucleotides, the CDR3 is TGCGCCAGCAGCCAAGGTCAGGGATATGATACGCAGTATTTT. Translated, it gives CASSQGQGYDTQYF.

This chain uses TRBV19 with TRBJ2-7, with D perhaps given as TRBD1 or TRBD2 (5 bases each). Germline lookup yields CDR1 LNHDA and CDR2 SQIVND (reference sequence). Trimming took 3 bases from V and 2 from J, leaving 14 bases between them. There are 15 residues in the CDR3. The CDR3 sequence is CASSIVDGAPYEQYF. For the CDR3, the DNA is TGTGCCAGTAGTATTGTTGACGGGGCCCCCTACGAGCAGTACTTC.

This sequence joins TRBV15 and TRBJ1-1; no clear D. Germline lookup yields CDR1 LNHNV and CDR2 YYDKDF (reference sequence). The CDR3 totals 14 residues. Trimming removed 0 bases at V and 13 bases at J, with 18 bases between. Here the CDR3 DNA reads TGTGCCACCAGCAGAGATCTGGATCGACAAGCGGGTTTCTTT. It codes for CATSRDLDRQAGFF.

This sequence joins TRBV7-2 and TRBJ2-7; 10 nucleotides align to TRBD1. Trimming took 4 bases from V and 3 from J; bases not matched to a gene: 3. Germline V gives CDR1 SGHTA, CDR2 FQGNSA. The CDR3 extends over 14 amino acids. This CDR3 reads CASSSRTGGYEQYF. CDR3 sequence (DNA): TGTGCCAGCAGCTCCAGGACAGGGGGCTACGAGCAGTACTTC.

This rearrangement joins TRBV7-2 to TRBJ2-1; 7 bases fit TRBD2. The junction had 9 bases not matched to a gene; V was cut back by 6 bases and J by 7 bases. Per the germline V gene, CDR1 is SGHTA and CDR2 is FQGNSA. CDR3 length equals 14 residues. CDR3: CASRSGAPRNEQFF. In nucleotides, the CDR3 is TGTGCCAGCAGGAGCGGGGCCCCTCGTAATGAGCAGTTCTTC.

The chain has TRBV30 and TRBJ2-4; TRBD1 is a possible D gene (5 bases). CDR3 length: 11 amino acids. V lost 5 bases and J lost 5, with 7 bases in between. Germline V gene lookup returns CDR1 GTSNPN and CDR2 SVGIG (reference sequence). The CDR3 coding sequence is TGTGCCTGGGACAGCGAAAACATTCAGTACTTC. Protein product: CAWDSENIQYF.

In DNA form, the CDR3 reads TGTGCCAGCAGGGACAGGGTTCGGTACGAGCAGTACTTC. The encoded protein is CASRDRVRYEQYF. The rearrangement joins TRBV25-1 to TRBJ2-7, with 8 positions matching TRBD1. The CDR3 is 13 amino acids. The V and J ends lost 6 bases and 4 bases, in that order; junction bases with no gene match: 5. Germline V gene data show CDR1 as MGHDK and CDR2 as SYGVNS.